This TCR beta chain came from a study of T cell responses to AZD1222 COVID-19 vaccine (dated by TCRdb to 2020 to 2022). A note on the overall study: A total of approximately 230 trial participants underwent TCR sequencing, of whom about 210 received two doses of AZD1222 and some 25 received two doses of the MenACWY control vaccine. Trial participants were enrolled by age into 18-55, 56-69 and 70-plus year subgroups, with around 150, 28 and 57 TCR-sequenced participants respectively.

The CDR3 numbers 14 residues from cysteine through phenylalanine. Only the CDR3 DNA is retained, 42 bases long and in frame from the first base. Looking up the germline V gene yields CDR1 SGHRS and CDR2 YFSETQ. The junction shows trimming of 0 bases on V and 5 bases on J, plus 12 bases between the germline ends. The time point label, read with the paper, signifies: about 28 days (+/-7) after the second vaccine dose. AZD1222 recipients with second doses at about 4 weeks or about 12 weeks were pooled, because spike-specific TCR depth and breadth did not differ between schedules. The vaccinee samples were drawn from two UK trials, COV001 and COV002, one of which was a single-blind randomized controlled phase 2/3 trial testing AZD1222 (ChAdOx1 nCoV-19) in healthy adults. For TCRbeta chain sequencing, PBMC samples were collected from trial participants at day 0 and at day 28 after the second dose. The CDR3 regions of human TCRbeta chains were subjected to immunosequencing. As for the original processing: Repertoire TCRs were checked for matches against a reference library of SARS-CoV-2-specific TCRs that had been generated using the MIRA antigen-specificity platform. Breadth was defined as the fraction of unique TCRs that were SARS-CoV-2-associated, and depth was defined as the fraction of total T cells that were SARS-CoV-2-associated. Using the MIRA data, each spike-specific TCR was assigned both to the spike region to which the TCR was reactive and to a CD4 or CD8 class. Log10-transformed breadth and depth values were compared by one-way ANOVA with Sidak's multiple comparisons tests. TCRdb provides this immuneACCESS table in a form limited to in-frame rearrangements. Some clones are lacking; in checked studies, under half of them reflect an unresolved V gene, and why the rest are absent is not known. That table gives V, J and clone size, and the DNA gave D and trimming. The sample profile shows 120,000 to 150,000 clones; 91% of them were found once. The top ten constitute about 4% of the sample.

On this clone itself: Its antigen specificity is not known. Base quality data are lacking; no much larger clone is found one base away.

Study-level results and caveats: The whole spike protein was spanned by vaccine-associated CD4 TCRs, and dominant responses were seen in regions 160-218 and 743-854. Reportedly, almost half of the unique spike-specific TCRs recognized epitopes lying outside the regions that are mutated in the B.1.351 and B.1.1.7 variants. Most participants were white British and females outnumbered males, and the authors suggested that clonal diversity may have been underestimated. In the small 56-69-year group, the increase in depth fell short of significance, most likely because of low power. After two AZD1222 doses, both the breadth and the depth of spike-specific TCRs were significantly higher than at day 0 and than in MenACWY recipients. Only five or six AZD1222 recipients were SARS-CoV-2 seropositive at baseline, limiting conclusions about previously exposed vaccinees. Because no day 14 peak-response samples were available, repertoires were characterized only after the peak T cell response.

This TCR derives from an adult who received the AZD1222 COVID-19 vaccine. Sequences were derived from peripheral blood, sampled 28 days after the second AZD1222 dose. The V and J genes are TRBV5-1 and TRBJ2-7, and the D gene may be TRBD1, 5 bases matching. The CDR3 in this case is CASSLDGAPNEQYF. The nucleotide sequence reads TGCGCCAGCAGCTTGGATGGGGCTCCCAACGAGCAGTACTTC.